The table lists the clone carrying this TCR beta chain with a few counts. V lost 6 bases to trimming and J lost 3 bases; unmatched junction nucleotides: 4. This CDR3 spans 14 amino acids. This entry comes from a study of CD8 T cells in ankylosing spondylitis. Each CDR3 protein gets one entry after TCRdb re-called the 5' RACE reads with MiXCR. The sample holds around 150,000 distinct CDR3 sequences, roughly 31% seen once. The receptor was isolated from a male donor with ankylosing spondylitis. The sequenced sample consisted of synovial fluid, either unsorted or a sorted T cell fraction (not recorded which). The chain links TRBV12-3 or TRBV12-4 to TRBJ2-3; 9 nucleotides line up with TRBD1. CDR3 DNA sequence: TGTGCCAGCAGCAGGGACAGGGAGACAGATACGCAGTATTTT. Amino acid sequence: CASSRDRETDTQYF.